A single sample is the source of the 14 T cell receptor beta chains below, sequenced in a study of blood T cell repertoires in COVID-19. Measured with immunoSEQ multiplex PCR; TCRdb has only the in-frame clones, and not every one. Among a few hundred thousand clones listed, 81% were seen once. The sequencing sample was made of peripheral blood. The receptors come from a human donor with acute or convalescent COVID-19. The donor label of this sample is uncertain.

This clone appeared a few times. The genes are TRBV19 and TRBJ2-2, with TRBD1 identical over 10 bases. This CDR3 is 14 amino acids long. V shed 8 bases, J shed 6 bases, and the junction held 6 bases outside the gene matches. Germline V CDR1 and CDR2: LNHDA, SQIVND (reference sequence). Here the CDR3 DNA reads TGTGCCAGTGCCTGGACAGGGGGGTCCGGGGAGCTGTTTTTT. This encodes CASAWTGGSGELFF. The variable domain in full, with the rest retrieved from reference TRBV19 and TRBJ2-2, is DGGITQSPKYLFRKEGQNVTLSCEQNLNHDAMYWYRQDPGQGLRLIYYSQIVNDFQKGDIAEGYSVSREKKESFPLTVTSAQKNPTAFYLCASAWTGGSGELFFGEGSRLTVL.

This chain connects TRBV19 to TRBJ1-1; D remains ambiguous. Trimming left V 3 bases short and J 0 bases short, with 20 bases between. This CDR3 comprises 18 residues. In germline, CDR1 is LNHDA, CDR2 SQIVND (reference sequence). The CDR3: CASSMGQSRWTLNTEAFF. The CDR3 region has the DNA TGTGCCAGTAGTATGGGCCAGTCGAGATGGACTTTGAACACTGAAGCTTTCTTT.

This clone showed up just once. V gene TRBV12-3 or TRBV12-4 combines with J gene TRBJ2-1, with 10 bases lining up with TRBD2. The CDR3 is made up of 13 amino acids. V dropped 6 bases and J dropped 7; count of bases not matched to a gene: 3. The CDR3 DNA follows: TGTGCCAGCAGCATAGCGGGAGGAAATGAGCAGTTCTTC. Translation: CASSIAGGNEQFF.

The chain carries TRBV5-1 and TRBJ1-1; 8 bases fit TRBD1. Germline CDR1 is SGHRS and CDR2 is YFSETQ. The CDR3 is 18 amino acids. J lost 0 bases, V lost 4 bases, and 14 bases had no gene match. CDR3 in DNA: TGCGCCAGCAGCCAGGGGGTTCGGGGACAGGTAATGAACACTGAAGCTTTCTTT. This translates into CASSQGVRGQVMNTEAFF.

The chain joins TRBV4-1 to TRBJ1-2; unclear D gene. The V and J ends lost 3 bases and 5 bases respectively, with 7 bases between them. In germline, CDR1 is MGHRA, CDR2 YSYEKL. This CDR3 region has 12 residues. The DNA for the CDR3 is TGCGCCAGCAGCCAGGCCAATTATGGCTACACCTTC. It translates to CASSQANYGYTF.

V is TRBV19 and J is TRBJ2-1; 8 bases line up with TRBD2. The CDR3 length is 14 residues. The germline CDR1 and CDR2 sequences are LNHDA and SQIVND (reference sequence). The trim removed 4 bases at V and 10 bases at J, leaving 9 bases unmatched. Here the CDR3 DNA reads TGTGCCAGTAGTACACAAGCGGGAGTTAGGGAGCAGTTCTTC. It translates to CASSTQAGVREQFF.

The rearrangement links TRBV2 to TRBJ1-1; D uncertain. Germline CDR1 reads SNHLY; CDR2 reads FYNNEI. V lost 1 base and J lost 9, with 9 bases in between. This CDR3 has 12 residues. In DNA form, the CDR3 reads TGTGCCAGCAGTGAAGTGAGAGTTCAAGCTTTCTTT. Translating it yields CASSEVRVQAFF. Together with reference TRBV2 and TRBJ1-1, the CDR3 gives the full variable domain: EPEVTQTPSHQVTQMGQEVILRCVPISNHLYFYWYRQILGQKVEFLVSFYNNEISEKSEIFDDQFSVERPDGSNFTLKIRSTKLEDSAMYFCASSEVRVQAFFGQGTRLTVV.

J is TRBJ2-7 and V is TRBV23-1; a possible D gene is TRBD1 (6 bases). TRBV23-1 is sorted into the ORF group, with uncertain function. The CDR3 has 15 residues. Trimming took off 8 bases at V and 5 bases at J, with 22 bases between the two ends. The DNA of the CDR3 is TGCGCCAGCCGCGCGCCCTCCACAGGGTGGAACGAGCAGTACTTC. Residues: CASRAPSTGWNEQYF.

V gene TRBV6-5 combines with J gene TRBJ1-2, with D possibly being TRBD1 (5 bases). Deletions cut 7 bases from V and 2 bases from J, with 17 bases between. CDR1 and CDR2 from the germline V gene are MNHEY and SVGAGI. The CDR3 consists of 15 residues. CDR3 region: CASKPDSSTNYGYTF. CDR3 bases: TGTGCCAGCAAACCAGACAGCTCCACGAACTATGGCTACACCTTC.

The rearrangement uses TRBV6-6 and TRBJ1-5; 8 positions match TRBD1. The CDR3 is 15 amino acids. Germline lookup yields CDR1 MNHNY and CDR2 SVGAGI (reference sequence). Losses at the gene ends were 2 bases for V and 3 bases for J; bases not matched to a gene: 3. In nucleotides, the CDR3 is TGTGCCAGCAGTTACCGGACAGGGATCAATCAGCCCCAGCATTTT. Translated: CASSYRTGINQPQHF.

This chain links TRBV18 with TRBJ1-1, with TRBD1 as a possible D gene (6 bases). The germline CDR1 and CDR2 sequences are KGHSH and LQKENI. With 1 base removed from V and 7 bases from J, the gap between germline ends came to 13 bases. This CDR3 is 14 amino acids long. CDR3 sequence reads: CASSPLLQGSEAFF. In DNA form, the CDR3 reads TGTGCCAGCTCACCACTTTTACAGGGCAGTGAAGCTTTCTTT.

The chain combines TRBV27 with TRBJ2-7, with 12 bases identical to TRBD1. This CDR3 spans 15 amino acids. V lost 4 bases to trimming and J lost 3 bases; unmatched junction nucleotides: 4. Germline V gene lookup returns CDR1 MNHEY and CDR2 SMNVEV (reference sequence). The CDR3 spells CASSSGTGGIYEQYF. DNA for the CDR3: TGTGCCAGCAGTTCAGGGACAGGGGGCATCTACGAGCAGTACTTC.

The chain is built from TRBV29-1 and TRBJ1-2, with TRBD1 matching over 7 bases. The trim removed 7 bases at V and 6 bases at J, leaving 5 bases unmatched. This CDR3 is built from 11 residues. CDR1 and CDR2 from the germline V gene are SQVTM and ANQGSEA. For the CDR3, the DNA is TGCAGCGCCAGACAGGGAAATGGCTACACCTTC. Amino acid sequence: CSARQGNGYTF.

Turning to this clone: A read error may account for a junction end that differs from germline. The gene calls are TRBV27 and TRBJ1-2; TRBD1 aligns across 8 bases. In germline, CDR1 is MNHEY, CDR2 SMNVEV (reference sequence). CDR3 size: 16 residues. This chain's CDR3 is CASSSQRTGRNYGHTF. The CDR3, as DNA: TGTGCCAGCAGTTCACAACGGACAGGGCGTAACTATGGCCACACCTTC.